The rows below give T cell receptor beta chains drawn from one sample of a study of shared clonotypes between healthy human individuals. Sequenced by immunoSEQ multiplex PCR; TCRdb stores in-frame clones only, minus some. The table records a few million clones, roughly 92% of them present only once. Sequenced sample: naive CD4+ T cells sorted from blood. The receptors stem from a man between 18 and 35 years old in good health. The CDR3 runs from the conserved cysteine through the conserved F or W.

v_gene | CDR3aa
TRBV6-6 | CATARTGGLEQFF
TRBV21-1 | CASSNKVGKRNNEQFF
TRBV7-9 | CASSREVGKLFF
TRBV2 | CASSKLGQQHDQPQHF
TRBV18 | CASSPVPGLRETQYF
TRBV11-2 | CASSTGVEQFF
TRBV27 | CASSLSGGAATGELFF
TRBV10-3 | CAISEPPGTYNEQFF
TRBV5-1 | CASATGTGSGNTIYF
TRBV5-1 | CASSSTGFYEQYF
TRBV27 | CASSWYGTDTQYF
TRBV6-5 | CASRQGWTGELFF
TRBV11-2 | CASSFRFRFPSTDTQYF
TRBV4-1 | CASSQHHETSAEQYF
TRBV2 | CASRDTTNSGNTIYF
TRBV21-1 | CVRARFGPDIYEQYF
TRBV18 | CASSPVTGVSSYNSPLHF
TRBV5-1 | CASSSLQGVEETQYF
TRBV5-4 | CASSLMGGGELFF
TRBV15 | CATGVAGNQPQHF
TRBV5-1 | CASSYPPSGTSETDTQYF
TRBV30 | CAWSVGTGGGPGYGYTF
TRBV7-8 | CASSFSGGPGETQYF
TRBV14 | CASSQVGEQYF
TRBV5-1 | CASTEEAFLGKLFF
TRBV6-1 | CASSFGFTDTQYF
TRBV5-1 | CASSPKGPSPYEQYF
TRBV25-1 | CASSGGDLLYTEAFF
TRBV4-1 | CASSQEHLSTEAFF